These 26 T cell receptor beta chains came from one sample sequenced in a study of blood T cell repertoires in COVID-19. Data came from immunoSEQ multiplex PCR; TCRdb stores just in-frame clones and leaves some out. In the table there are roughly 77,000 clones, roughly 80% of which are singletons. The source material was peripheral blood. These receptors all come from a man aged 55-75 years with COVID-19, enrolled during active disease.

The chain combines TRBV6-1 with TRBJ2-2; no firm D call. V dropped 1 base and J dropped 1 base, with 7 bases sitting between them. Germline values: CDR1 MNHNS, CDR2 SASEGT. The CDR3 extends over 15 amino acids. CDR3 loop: CASSEGAGNTGELFF. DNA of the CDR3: TGTGCCAGCAGTGAAGGGGCAGGGAACACCGGGGAGCTGTTTTTT.

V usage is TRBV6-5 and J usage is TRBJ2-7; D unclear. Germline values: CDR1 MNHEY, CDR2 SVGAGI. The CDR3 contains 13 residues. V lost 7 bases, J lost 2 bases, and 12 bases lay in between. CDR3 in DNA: TGTGCCAGCATCCACGCACAGACCTACGAGCAGTACTTC. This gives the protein CASIHAQTYEQYF.

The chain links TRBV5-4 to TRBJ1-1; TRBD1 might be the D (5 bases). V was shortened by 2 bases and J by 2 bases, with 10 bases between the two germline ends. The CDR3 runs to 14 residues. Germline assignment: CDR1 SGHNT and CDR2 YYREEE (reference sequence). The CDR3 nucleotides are TGTGCCAGCAGCTTCCCCGACAGAAACACTGAAGCTTTCTTT. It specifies CASSFPDRNTEAFF.

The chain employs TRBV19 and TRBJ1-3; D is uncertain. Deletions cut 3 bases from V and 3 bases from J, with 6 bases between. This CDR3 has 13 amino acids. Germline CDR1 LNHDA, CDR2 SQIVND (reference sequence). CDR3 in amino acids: CASSINSGNTIYF. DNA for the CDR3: TGTGCCAGTAGTATTAACAGTGGAAACACCATATATTTT.

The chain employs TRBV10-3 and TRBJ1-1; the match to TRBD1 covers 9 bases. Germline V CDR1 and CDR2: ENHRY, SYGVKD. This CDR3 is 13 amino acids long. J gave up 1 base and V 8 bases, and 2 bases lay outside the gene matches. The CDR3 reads CAIGTGRNTEAFF. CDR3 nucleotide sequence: TGTGCCATCGGGACAGGGAGGAACACTGAAGCTTTCTTT.

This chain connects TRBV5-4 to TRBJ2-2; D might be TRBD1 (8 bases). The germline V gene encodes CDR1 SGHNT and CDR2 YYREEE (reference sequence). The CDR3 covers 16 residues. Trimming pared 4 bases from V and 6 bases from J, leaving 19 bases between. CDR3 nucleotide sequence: TGTGCCAGCAGCGGGGGGGTGGACAGGGTGGCCGGGGAGCTGTTTTTT. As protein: CASSGGVDRVAGELFF.

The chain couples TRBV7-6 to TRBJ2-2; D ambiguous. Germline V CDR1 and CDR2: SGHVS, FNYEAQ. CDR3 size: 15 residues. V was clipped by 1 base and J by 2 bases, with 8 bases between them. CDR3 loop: CASSLGPTNTGELFF. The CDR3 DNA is TGTGCCAGCAGCTTAGGCCCTACCAACACCGGGGAGCTGTTTTTT.

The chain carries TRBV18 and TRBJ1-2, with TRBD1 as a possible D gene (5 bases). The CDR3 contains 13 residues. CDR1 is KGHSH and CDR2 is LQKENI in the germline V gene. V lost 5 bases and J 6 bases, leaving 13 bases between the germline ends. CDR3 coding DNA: TGTGCCAGCTCAAGGTCGGGGGGTGATGGCTACACCTTC. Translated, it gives CASSRSGGDGYTF.

CDR3 amino acids: CASAGTGTYEQYF. For the CDR3, the DNA is TGTGCCAGTGCGGGGACAGGAACCTACGAGCAGTACTTC. V and J are TRBV19 and TRBJ2-7, with 8 bases lining up with TRBD1. The CDR3 sequence is 13 residues long. Germline V lookup: CDR1 LNHDA, CDR2 SQIVND (reference sequence). The ends lost 8 bases at V and 2 bases at J; junction bases unmatched: 5.

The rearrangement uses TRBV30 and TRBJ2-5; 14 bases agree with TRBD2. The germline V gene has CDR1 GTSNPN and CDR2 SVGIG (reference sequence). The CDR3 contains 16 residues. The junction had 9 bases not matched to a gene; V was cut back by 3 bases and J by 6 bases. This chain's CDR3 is CAWSPGTSGGAKTQYF. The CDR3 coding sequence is TGTGCCTGGAGCCCTGGGACTAGCGGGGGAGCAAAGACCCAGTACTTC.

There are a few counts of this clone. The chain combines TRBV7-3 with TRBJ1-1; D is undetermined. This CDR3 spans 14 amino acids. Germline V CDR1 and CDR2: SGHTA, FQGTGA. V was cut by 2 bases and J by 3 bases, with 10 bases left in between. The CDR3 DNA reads TGTGCCAGCAGCTTATGGCACGGGGACACTGAAGCTTTCTTT. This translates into CASSLWHGDTEAFF.

The CDR3 DNA sequence: TGTGCCAGCTTTGGCCGGACTAGCTCCTACAATGAGCAGTTCTTC. Protein product: CASFGRTSSYNEQFF. The rearrangement links TRBV6-5 to TRBJ2-1, with TRBD2 identical over 7 bases. V was pared by 8 bases and J by 0 bases, with 7 bases of the junction left unmatched. The CDR3 contains 15 residues. Germline V gene lookup returns CDR1 MNHEY and CDR2 SVGAGI.

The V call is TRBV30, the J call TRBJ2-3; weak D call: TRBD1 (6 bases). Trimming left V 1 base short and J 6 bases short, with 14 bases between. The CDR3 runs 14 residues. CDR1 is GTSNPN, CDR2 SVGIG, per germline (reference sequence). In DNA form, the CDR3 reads TGTGCCTGGAGTGGGGGGCGAGGAGTTGATACGCAGTATTTT. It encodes CAWSGGRGVDTQYF.

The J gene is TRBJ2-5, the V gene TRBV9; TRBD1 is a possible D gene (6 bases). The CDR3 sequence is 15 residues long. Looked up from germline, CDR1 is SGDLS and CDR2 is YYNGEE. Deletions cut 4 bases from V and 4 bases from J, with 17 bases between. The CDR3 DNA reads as TGTGCCAGCAGCCAAAATCCGACAGGAGTAGAGACCCAGTACTTC. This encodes CASSQNPTGVETQYF.

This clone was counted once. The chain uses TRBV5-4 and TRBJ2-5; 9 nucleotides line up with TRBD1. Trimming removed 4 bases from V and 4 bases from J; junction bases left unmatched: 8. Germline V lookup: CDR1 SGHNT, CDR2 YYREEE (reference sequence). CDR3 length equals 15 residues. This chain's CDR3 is CASSGGTGRGETQYF. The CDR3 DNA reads TGTGCCAGCAGCGGGGGGACAGGGCGTGGAGAGACCCAGTACTTC.

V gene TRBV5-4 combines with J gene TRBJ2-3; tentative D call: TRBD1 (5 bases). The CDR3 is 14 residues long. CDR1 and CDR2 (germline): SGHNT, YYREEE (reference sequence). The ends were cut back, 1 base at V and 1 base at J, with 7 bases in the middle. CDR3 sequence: CASSLKGGTDTQYF. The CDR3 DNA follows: TGTGCCAGCAGCTTGAAAGGGGGCACAGATACGCAGTATTTT.

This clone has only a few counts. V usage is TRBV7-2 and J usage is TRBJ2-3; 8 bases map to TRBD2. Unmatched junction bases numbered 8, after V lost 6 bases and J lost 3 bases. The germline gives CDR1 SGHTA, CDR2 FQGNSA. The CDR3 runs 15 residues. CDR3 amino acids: CASRRAGGRTDTQYF. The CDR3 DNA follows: TGTGCCAGCAGGCGCGCGGGGGGTCGAACAGATACGCAGTATTTT.

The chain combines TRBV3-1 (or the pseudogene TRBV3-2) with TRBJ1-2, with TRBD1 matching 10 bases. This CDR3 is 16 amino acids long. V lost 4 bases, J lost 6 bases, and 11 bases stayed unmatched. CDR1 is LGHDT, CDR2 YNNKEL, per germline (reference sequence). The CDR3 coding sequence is TGTGCCAGCAGCCCCCCGACAGGGGGCGCGGTCAATGGCTACACCTTC. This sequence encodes CASSPPTGGAVNGYTF.

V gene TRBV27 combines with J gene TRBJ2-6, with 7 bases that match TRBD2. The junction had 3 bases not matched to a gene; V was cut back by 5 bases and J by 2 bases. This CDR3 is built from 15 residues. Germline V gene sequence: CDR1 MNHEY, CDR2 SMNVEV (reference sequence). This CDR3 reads CASSGLAAGANVLTF. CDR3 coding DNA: TGTGCCAGCAGTGGTCTAGCGGCTGGGGCCAACGTCCTGACTTTC.

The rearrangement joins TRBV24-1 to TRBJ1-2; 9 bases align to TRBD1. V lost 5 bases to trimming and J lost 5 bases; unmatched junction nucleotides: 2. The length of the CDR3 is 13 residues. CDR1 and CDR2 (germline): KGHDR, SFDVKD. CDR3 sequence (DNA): TGTGCCACCAGTGTCGGACAGGGGTATGGCTACACCTTC. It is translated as CATSVGQGYGYTF.

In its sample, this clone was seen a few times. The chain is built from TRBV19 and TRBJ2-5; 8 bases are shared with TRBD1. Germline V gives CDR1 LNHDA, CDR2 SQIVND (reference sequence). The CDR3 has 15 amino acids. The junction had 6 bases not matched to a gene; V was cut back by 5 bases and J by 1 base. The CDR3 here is CASSARGQGQETQYF. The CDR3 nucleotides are TGTGCCAGTAGTGCCCGCGGACAGGGCCAAGAGACCCAGTACTTC. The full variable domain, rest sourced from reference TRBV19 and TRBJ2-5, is DGGITQSPKYLFRKEGQNVTLSCEQNLNHDAMYWYRQDPGQGLRLIYYSQIVNDFQKGDIAEGYSVSREKKESFPLTVTSAQKNPTAFYLCASSARGQGQETQYFGPGTRLLVL.

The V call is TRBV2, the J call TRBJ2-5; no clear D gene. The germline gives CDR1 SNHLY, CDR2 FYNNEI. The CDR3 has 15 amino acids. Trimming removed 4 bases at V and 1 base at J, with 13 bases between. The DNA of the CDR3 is TGTGCCAGCAGTGCCAAGCTGTCCCTCCAAGAGACCCAGTACTTC. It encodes CASSAKLSLQETQYF.

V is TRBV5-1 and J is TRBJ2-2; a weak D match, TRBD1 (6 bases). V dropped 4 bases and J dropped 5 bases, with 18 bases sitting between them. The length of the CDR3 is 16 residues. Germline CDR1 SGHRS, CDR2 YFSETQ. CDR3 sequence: CASSPGMGQGTGELFF. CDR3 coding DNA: TGCGCCAGCAGCCCCGGTATGGGACAAGGAACCGGGGAGCTGTTTTTT.

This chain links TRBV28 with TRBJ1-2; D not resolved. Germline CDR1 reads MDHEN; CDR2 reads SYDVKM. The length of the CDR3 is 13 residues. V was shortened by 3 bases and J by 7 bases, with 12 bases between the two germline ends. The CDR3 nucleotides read TGTGCCAGCAGTTTGGAGAGGGCGCTTGGCTACACCTTC. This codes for CASSLERALGYTF.

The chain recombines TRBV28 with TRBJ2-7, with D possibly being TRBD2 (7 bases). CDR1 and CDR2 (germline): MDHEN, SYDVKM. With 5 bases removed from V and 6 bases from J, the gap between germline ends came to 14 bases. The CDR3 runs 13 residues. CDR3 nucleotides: TGTGCCAGCAGTGTTGGGGGGGCCTTCGAGCAGTACTTC. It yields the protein CASSVGGAFEQYF.

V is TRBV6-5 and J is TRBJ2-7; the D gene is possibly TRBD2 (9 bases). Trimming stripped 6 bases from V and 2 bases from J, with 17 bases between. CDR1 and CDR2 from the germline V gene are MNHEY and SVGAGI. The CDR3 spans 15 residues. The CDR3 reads CASSALAGQAYEQYF. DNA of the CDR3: TGTGCCAGCAGCGCCCTAGCGGGACAGGCCTACGAGCAGTACTTC.